This T cell receptor beta chain was documented in a study of shared clonotypes between healthy human individuals. Method: immunoSEQ multiplex PCR; TCRdb's copy keeps in-frame clones and lacks some. The sample comprises fewer than 2.5 million clones, 80% to 95% of which are singletons, and more than 0.35% rests with the top ten. CDR3 size: 15 residues. Germline V gene data show CDR1 as SNHLY and CDR2 as FYNNEI. V lost 4 bases, J lost 3 bases, and 5 bases stayed unmatched. The sample comprised naive CD4+ T cells from PBMCs. Subset specified: CD45RA+ positively selected. The TCR was taken from a man between 18 and 35 years old in good health. Some clones in this sample may be carry-over from other donors' samples. The chain has TRBV2 and TRBJ2-1; TRBD2 matches 8 bases. The CDR3 reads CASSGSSGIYNEQFF. CDR3 coding DNA: TGTGCCAGCAGTGGGAGTAGCGGGATCTACAATGAGCAGTTCTTC.